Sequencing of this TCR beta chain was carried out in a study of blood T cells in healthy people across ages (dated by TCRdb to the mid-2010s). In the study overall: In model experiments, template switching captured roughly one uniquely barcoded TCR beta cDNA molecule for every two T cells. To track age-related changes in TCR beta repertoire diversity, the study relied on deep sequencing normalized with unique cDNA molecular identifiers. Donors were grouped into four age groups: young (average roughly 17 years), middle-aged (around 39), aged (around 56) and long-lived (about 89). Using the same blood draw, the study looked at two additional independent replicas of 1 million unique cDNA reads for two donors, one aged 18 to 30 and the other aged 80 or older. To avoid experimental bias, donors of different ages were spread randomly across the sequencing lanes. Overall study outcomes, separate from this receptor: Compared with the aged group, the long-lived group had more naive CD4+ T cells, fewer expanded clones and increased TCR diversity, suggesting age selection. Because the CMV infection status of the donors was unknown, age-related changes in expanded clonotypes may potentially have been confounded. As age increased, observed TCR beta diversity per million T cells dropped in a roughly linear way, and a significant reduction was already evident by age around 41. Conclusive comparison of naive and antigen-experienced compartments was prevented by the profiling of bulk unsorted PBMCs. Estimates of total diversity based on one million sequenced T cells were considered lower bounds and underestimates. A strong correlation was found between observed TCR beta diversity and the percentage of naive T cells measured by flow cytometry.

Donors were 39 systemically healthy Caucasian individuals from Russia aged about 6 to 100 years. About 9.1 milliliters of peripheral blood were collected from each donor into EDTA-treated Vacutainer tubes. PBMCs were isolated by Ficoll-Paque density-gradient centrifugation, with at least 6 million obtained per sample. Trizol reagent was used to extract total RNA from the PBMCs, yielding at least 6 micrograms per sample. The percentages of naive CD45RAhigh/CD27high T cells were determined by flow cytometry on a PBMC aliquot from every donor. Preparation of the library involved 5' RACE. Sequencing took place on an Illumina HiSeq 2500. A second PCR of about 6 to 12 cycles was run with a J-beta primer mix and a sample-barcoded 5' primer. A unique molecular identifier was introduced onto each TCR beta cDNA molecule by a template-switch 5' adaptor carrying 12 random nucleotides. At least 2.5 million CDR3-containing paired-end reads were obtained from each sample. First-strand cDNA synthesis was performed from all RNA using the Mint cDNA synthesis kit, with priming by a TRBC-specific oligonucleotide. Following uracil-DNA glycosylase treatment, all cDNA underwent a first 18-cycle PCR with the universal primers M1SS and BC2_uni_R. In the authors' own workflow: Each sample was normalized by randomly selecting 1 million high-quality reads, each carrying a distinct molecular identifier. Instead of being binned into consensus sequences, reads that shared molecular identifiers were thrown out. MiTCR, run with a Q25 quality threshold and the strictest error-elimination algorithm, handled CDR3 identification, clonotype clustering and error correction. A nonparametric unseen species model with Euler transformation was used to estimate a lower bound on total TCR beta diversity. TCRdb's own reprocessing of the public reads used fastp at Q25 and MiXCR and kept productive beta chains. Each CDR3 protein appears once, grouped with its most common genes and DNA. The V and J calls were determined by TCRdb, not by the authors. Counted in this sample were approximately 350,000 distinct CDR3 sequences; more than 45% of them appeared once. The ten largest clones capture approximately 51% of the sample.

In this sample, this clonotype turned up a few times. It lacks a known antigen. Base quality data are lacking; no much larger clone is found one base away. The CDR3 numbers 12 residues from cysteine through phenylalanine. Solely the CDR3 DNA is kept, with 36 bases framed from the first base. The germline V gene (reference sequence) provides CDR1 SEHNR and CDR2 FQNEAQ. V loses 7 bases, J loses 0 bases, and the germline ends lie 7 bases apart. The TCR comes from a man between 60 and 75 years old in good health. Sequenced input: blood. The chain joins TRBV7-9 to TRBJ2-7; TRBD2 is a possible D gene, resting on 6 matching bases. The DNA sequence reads TGTGCCAGCATGGGGGGCTCCTACGAGCAGTACTTC. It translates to CASMGGSYEQYF.